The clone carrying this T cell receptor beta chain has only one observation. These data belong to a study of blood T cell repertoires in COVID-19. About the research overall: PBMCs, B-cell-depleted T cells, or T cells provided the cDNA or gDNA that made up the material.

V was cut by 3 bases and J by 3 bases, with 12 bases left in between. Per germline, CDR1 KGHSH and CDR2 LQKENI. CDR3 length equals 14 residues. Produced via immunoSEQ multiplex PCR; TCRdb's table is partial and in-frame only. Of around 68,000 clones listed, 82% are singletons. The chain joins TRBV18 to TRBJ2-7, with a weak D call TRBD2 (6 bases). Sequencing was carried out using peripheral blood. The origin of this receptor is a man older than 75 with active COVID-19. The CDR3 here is CASSPGTGDYEQYF. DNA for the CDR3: TGTGCCAGCTCACCCGGGACGGGGGACTACGAGCAGTACTTC.